These 21 T cell receptor beta chains originate from one sample sequenced in a study of blood T cells in healthy people across ages. A second roughly 6 to 12 cycle PCR used barcoded and J-beta primers. TCRdb recomputed calls from the 5' RACE reads with MiXCR, one row per CDR3 protein. The profile shows fewer than 650,000 distinct CDR3 sequences, approximately 26% of them singletons. The same sample was also studied in work on T cells of mothers and their children.

The source material was blood. These receptors all stem from a boy aged 2 to 10 in good health.

The CDR3 spells CASSLGTEAATEAFF. In nucleotides, the CDR3 is TGTGCCAGCAGCCTGGGGACAGAGGCGGCCACTGAAGCTTTCTTT. The chain joins TRBV7-9 to TRBJ1-1; 7 nucleotides align to TRBD1. The CDR3 sequence is 15 residues long. Germline V CDR1 and CDR2: SEHNR, FQNEAQ (reference sequence). Trimming removed 5 bases from V and 4 bases from J; junction bases left unmatched: 10.

The genes are TRBV12-3 or TRBV12-4 and TRBJ2-5; TRBD1 matches at 9 bases. The last part of the DNA fits TRBJ2-1 better; the J call may be wrong. The CDR3 has 14 amino acids. CDR3 region: CASSVGTGSNEQFF. The CDR3 DNA reads TGTGCCAGCAGTGTCGGGACAGGGTCGAATGAGCAGTTCTTC.

The V gene is TRBV12-3 or TRBV12-4, the J gene TRBJ1-3, with D maybe TRBD1 (5 bases). The CDR3 length is 17 residues. Trimming took off 3 bases at V and 0 bases at J, with 15 bases between the two ends. The CDR3: CASSFIRSGHSGNTIYF. The CDR3 DNA is TGTGCCAGCAGTTTTATCCGTTCGGGGCACTCTGGAAACACCATATATTTT.

Only a few counts were recorded for this clonotype. J is TRBJ1-1 and V is TRBV30; D is uncertain. This CDR3 region has 14 residues. Germline-derived CDR1 and CDR2 are GTSNPN and SVGIG (reference sequence). V shed 3 bases and J shed 0 bases, with 11 bases lying between them. The CDR3 spells CAWSGFLMNTEAFF. The CDR3 DNA reads TGTGCCTGGAGCGGGTTTTTGATGAACACTGAAGCTTTCTTT.

The chain employs TRBV5-1 and TRBJ1-2, with no clear D. CDR3 length equals 13 residues. Deletions cut 0 bases from V and 6 bases from J, with 9 bases between. Per germline, CDR1 SGHRS and CDR2 YFSETQ. CDR3 protein: CASSLVEGDGYTF. The CDR3 bases are TGCGCCAGCAGCTTGGTAGAAGGTGATGGCTACACCTTC. Drawing the rest from reference TRBV5-1 and TRBJ1-2, the complete variable domain is KAGVTQTPRYLIKTRGQQVTLSCSPISGHRSVSWYQQTPGQGLQFLFEYFSETQRNKGNFPGRFSGRQFSNSRSEMNVSTLELGDSALYLCASSLVEGDGYTFGSGTRLTVV.

The chain is built from TRBV12-3 or TRBV12-4 and TRBJ1-1; D gene ambiguous. Trimming took 1 base from V and 8 from J, leaving 11 bases between them. The CDR3 spans 13 residues. This CDR3 is CASSLGPQFEAFF. Written as DNA, the CDR3 is TGTGCCAGCAGTTTAGGGCCCCAGTTCGAAGCTTTCTTT.

This clonotype turned up a few times. This chain joins TRBV29-1 and TRBJ2-5; 13 positions match TRBD2. The CDR3 loop spans 14 amino acids. J was trimmed by 4 bases and V by 5 bases; bases with no gene match: 4. Germline loops: CDR1 SQVTM, CDR2 ANQGSEA. In DNA form, the CDR3 reads TGCAGCGTTCGAGGACTAGCGGGAGTAGAGACCCAGTACTTC. Encoded protein: CSVRGLAGVETQYF.

This rearrangement joins TRBV25-1 to TRBJ1-2, with 9 bases lining up with TRBD1. Per germline, CDR1 MGHDK and CDR2 SYGVNS. CDR3 length equals 14 residues. Trimming took 4 bases from V and 8 from J; bases not matched to a gene: 8. For the CDR3, the DNA is TGTGCCAGCAGTGCCCGGACAGGGGCACTAGGCTACACCTTC. As protein: CASSARTGALGYTF.

V is TRBV7-2 and J is TRBJ2-7, with D tentatively TRBD2 (5 bases). Deletions cut 5 bases from V and 5 bases from J, with 16 bases between. The germline CDR1 and CDR2 sequences are SGHTA and FQGNSA. The CDR3 has 14 residues. The CDR3 reads CASSRRVKADEQYF. CDR3 nucleotides: TGTGCCAGCAGCCGCCGGGTTAAAGCGGACGAGCAGTACTTC.

This clonotype was detected only a few times. The rearrangement links TRBV19 to TRBJ2-7, with 11 nucleotides matching TRBD1. V dropped 1 base and J dropped 1; count of bases not matched to a gene: 0. CDR1 is LNHDA and CDR2 is SQIVND in the germline V gene (reference sequence). The CDR3 length is 15 residues. The CDR3: CASSIGDRGSYEQYF. CDR3 sequence (DNA): TGTGCCAGTAGTATAGGGGACAGGGGGTCCTACGAGCAGTACTTC. The complete variable domain, with remaining parts taken from reference TRBV19 and TRBJ2-7, reads DGGITQSPKYLFRKEGQNVTLSCEQNLNHDAMYWYRQDPGQGLRLIYYSQIVNDFQKGDIAEGYSVSREKKESFPLTVTSAQKNPTAFYLCASSIGDRGSYEQYFGPGTRLTVT.

As for this clonotype: A much larger clone lies one base from this, so it may be a read error. V and J are TRBV10-3 and TRBJ2-7; 13 bases map to TRBD2. Germline V gene sequence: CDR1 ENHRY, CDR2 SYGVKD. With 8 bases clipped from V and 0 bases from J, the junction kept 4 bases outside the gene matches. The CDR3 sequence is 15 residues long. In DNA form, the CDR3 reads TGTGCCATCGGGGGGACTAGCGGGACCTCCTACGAGCAGTACTTC. Protein: CAIGGTSGTSYEQYF.

This clonotype was seen only a few times. V and J are TRBV5-1 and TRBJ2-7, with 14 bases identical to TRBD2. CDR1 and CDR2 (germline): SGHRS, YFSETQ. Losses at the gene ends were 2 bases for V and 3 bases for J; bases not matched to a gene: 19. CDR3 length: 21 residues. The CDR3 sequence: CASSFKGPRLAGGFGIYEQYF. The CDR3 nucleotides are TGCGCCAGCAGCTTTAAAGGTCCCCGACTAGCGGGAGGGTTCGGGATCTACGAGCAGTACTTC. Full variable domain (rest looked up from reference TRBV5-1 and TRBJ2-7): KAGVTQTPRYLIKTRGQQVTLSCSPISGHRSVSWYQQTPGQGLQFLFEYFSETQRNKGNFPGRFSGRQFSNSRSEMNVSTLELGDSALYLCASSFKGPRLAGGFGIYEQYFGPGTRLTVT.

This clonotype was picked up a small number of times. The V and J genes are TRBV20-1 and TRBJ2-5; tentatively, D is TRBD1 (7 bases). The germline CDR1 and CDR2 sequences are DFQATT and SNEGSKA (reference sequence). CDR3 size: 11 residues. V lost 0 bases to trimming and J lost 13 bases, with 12 bases between them. The CDR3 here is CSARDGGGGYF. The CDR3 DNA reads TGCAGTGCTAGAGATGGAGGGGGCGGGTACTTC.

This clonotype was recorded once. V is TRBV6-5 and J is TRBJ2-1; the D gene is possibly TRBD2 (5 bases). Trimming took 2 bases from V and 2 from J, leaving 16 bases between them. The CDR3 is 17 residues long. In germline, CDR1 is MNHEY, CDR2 SVGAGI. This CDR3 reads CASSYEGTPVPYNEQFF. For the CDR3, the DNA is TGTGCCAGCAGTTACGAGGGCACACCCGTGCCCTACAATGAGCAGTTCTTC.

This clonotype was recorded a few times. This chain uses TRBV10-2 with TRBJ2-5; no reliable D call. Germline CDR1 WSHSY, CDR2 SAAADI. The CDR3 totals 12 residues. The ends were cut back, 7 bases at V and 4 bases at J, with 10 bases in the middle. The CDR3 reads CASTRSGETQYF. The CDR3 DNA is TGCGCCAGCACACGGAGTGGAGAGACCCAGTACTTC.

The V and J genes are TRBV20-1 and TRBJ1-1; D remains ambiguous. CDR1 and CDR2 from the germline V gene are DFQATT and SNEGSKA (reference sequence). This CDR3 is 13 amino acids long. V lost 6 bases and J lost 1, with 12 bases in between. The CDR3 DNA is TGCAGTGCAAATCTGGATTCGAACACTGAAGCTTTCTTT. This sequence encodes CSANLDSNTEAFF.

The chain employs TRBV20-1 and TRBJ1-4; D unclear. This CDR3 contains 16 residues. CDR1 and CDR2 from the germline V gene are DFQATT and SNEGSKA (reference sequence). V lost 1 base and J lost 8, with 20 bases in between. CDR3 region: CSARVSAAWGREKLFF. CDR3 coding DNA: TGCAGTGCTAGAGTTTCAGCCGCTTGGGGAAGGGAAAAACTGTTTTTT.

The rearrangement uses TRBV30 and TRBJ2-7; D is ambiguous. This CDR3 is built from 13 residues. Trimming left V 3 bases short and J 3 bases short, with 12 bases between. Germline V CDR1 and CDR2: GTSNPN, SVGIG (reference sequence). The CDR3 coding sequence is TGTGCCTGGAGCCCAGACTCTTACTACGAGCAGTACTTC. As protein: CAWSPDSYYEQYF.

A word on this clonotype: A much larger clone is a single base away; this may be a read error. This rearrangement joins TRBV18 to TRBJ2-5; 9 nucleotides align to TRBD1. CDR1 is KGHSH and CDR2 is LQKENI in the germline V gene. There are 15 residues in the CDR3. As DNA, the CDR3 is TGTGCCAGCTCACCACCGGGACAGGGAGGGGAGACCCTGTACTTC. Encoded protein: CASSPPGQGGETLYF.

This rearrangement joins TRBV29-1 to TRBJ2-3; 14 bases agree with TRBD2. This CDR3 spans 15 amino acids. The germline gives CDR1 SQVTM, CDR2 ANQGSEA. Trimming at V came to 6 bases and at J to 2 bases, leaving 4 bases not matched to a gene. The CDR3 is CSVRLAGGNTDTQYF. The CDR3 coding sequence is TGCAGCGTCCGACTAGCGGGGGGGAACACAGATACGCAGTATTTT.

This clonotype has more than one count but fewer than ten. J is TRBJ2-3 and V is TRBV25-1; 7 bases are shared with TRBD1. J gave up 4 bases and V 0 bases, and 4 bases lay outside the gene matches. Germline CDR1 is MGHDK and CDR2 is SYGVNS. CDR3 length: 15 amino acids. DNA of the CDR3: TGTGCCAGCAGTGAATATGGGGACAGACCAGATACGCAGTATTTT. Translation gives CASSEYGDRPDTQYF.